This section outlines one TCR beta chain sequence together with its context. This entry comes from a study of cytomegalovirus exposure and HLA in healthy donors. The PCR was carried out with 60 Vbeta primers and 13 Jbeta primers. The data were produced by immunoSEQ multiplex PCR, yet TCRdb's version contains in-frame clones alone and is incomplete. Seen in this sample are 75,000 to 90,000 clones; the ten most common clones hold over 1.2%. Healthy donors of bone marrow made up the group. Sequencing was carried out using PBMCs. This clonotype was sampled from a woman between 55 and 75 years old in good health and CMV-seronegative.

The CDR3 reads CASSWAGQGYTEAFF. CDR3 bases: TGTGCCAGCAGTTGGGCGGGACAGGGTTACACTGAAGCTTTCTTT. The chain has TRBV28 and TRBJ1-1; 9 bases are a match to TRBD1. Unmatched junction bases numbered 6, after V lost 4 bases and J lost 3 bases. This CDR3 has 15 amino acids. The germline V gene encodes CDR1 MDHEN and CDR2 SYDVKM.